This TCR beta chain derives from a study of blood T cell repertoires in COVID-19. TCRdb's copy holds only in-frame clones and misses some; the assay was immunoSEQ multiplex PCR. The table has about 160,000 clones, about 77% seen once. The CDR3 is 14 amino acids. Germline V gives CDR1 WSHSY, CDR2 SAAADI. Trimming cost V 10 bases and J 5 bases; bases outside gene matches: 10. The V gene is TRBV10-2, the J gene TRBJ1-5, with 8 positions matching TRBD1. This clonotype was sampled from a woman over 75 with acute or convalescent COVID-19. Sequences were obtained from peripheral blood. In DNA form, the CDR3 reads TGCGCCACTTCCCCGAACAGGGGGGATCAGCCCCAGCATTTT. It yields the protein CATSPNRGDQPQHF.